A single sample gave rise to the 5 T cell receptor beta chains below, sequenced in a study of T cells expressing NK-cell markers. TCRdb reprocessed the 5' RACE reads, with one entry per CDR3 protein and no DNA. Its table lists a few hundred thousand distinct CDR3 sequences. Sequencing was carried out using blood T cells: a sorted CD56 or NKG2C T cell subset, CD4+ or CD8+ T cells, or bulk PBMC T cells (not recorded which). The source is a man between 18 and 69 years old in good health.

The chain uses TRBV18 and TRBJ2-4; with no DNA, the TCRdb D assignment of TRBD2 cannot be verified. The CDR3 loop spans 14 amino acids. Germline CDR1 KGHSH, CDR2 LQKENI. The CDR3 loop is CASSLTAGNYIQYF.

The chain carries TRBV6-5 and TRBJ2-1; TCRdb returns TRBD1, unconfirmable since there is no DNA. This CDR3 region has 15 residues. Germline V gene sequence: CDR1 MNHEY, CDR2 SVGAGI. CDR3 sequence: CASSYVQGAGNEQFF.

V and J are TRBV2 and TRBJ1-5; there is no DNA to check the TCRdb D call of TRBD1. Germline assignment: CDR1 SNHLY and CDR2 FYNNEI. The CDR3 is made up of 15 amino acids. CDR3 loop: CASSFPTGGGQPQHF.

The gene calls are TRBV24-1 and TRBJ2-1. CDR1 is KGHDR and CDR2 is SFDVKD in the germline V gene. The CDR3 is 16 amino acids. The CDR3 spells CATSDRARSGINEQFF.

The chain combines TRBV7-9 with TRBJ2-1. Germline loops: CDR1 SEHNR, CDR2 FQNEAQ (reference sequence). The CDR3 covers 12 residues. The CDR3 spells CASSPKGNEQFF.